Given below is one TCR beta chain in context. CDR3 length: 16 residues. The germline gives CDR1 SEHNR, CDR2 FQNEAQ (reference sequence). V was trimmed by 5 bases and J by 0 bases, leaving 14 bases between them. Clones were read by immunoSEQ multiplex PCR, and TCRdb kept only the in-frame ones, dropping some. The sample includes about 53,000 clones, approximately 90% of them seen just once. The sample belongs to a study of control samples from healthy donors and cancer patients. The clonotype was recovered from a man aged 55 to 70 with head and neck cancer. The rearrangement joins TRBV7-9 to TRBJ2-1, with D perhaps being TRBD1 or TRBD2 (5 bases each). Sample: PBMCs. The CDR3 coding sequence is TGTGCCAGCAGCCCCCCGGGGCATAGCTCCTACAATGAGCAGTTCTTC. It is translated as CASSPPGHSSYNEQFF.